What follows are 26 T cell receptor beta chains derived from one specimen sequenced in a study of cytomegalovirus exposure and HLA in healthy donors. Data came from immunoSEQ multiplex PCR; TCRdb stores just in-frame clones and leaves some out. The repertoire holds some 170,000 clones, with 86% as singletons. The sample taken for sequencing was PBMCs. These receptors originate from a woman aged 25 to 45 in good health and CMV-seronegative.

This clone appeared once. This CDR3 is CASSLAGTSGNTGELFF. Written as DNA, the CDR3 is TGCGCCAGCAGCTTGGCCGGTACTAGCGGAAACACCGGGGAGCTGTTTTTT. The rearrangement uses TRBV5-1 and TRBJ2-2; 8 bases are a match to TRBD2. From germline, CDR1 is SGHRS and CDR2 YFSETQ. CDR3 length: 17 residues. Trimming cost V 0 bases and J 2 bases; bases outside gene matches: 6.

This clone was picked up a small number of times. CDR3 DNA: TGTGCCAGCAGCGTCAGGGGGCGGGAGGGCGTCAATGAGCAGTTCTTC. It yields the protein CASSVRGREGVNEQFF. The chain is built from TRBV9 and TRBJ2-1, with a tentative D call TRBD2 (9 bases). Trimming pared 2 bases from V and 6 bases from J, leaving 18 bases between. In germline, CDR1 is SGDLS, CDR2 YYNGEE. This CDR3 is 16 amino acids long.

This chain joins TRBV7-2 and TRBJ1-6; tentatively, D is TRBD1 (6 bases). Germline V lookup: CDR1 SGHTA, CDR2 FQGNSA. V gave up 0 bases and J gave up 10 bases, with 13 bases separating them. This CDR3 contains 15 residues. The DNA for the CDR3 is TGTGCCAGCAGCTTAGCTGGTGGAGGGGGATCACCCCTCCACTTT. This encodes CASSLAGGGGSPLHF.

The rearrangement uses TRBV19 and TRBJ1-1; D remains ambiguous. Trimming left V 3 bases short and J 0 bases short, with 8 bases between. The CDR3 consists of 14 residues. CDR1 and CDR2 (germline): LNHDA, SQIVND (reference sequence). In DNA form, the CDR3 reads TGTGCCAGTAGTATTTTTGGGCTGAACACTGAAGCTTTCTTT. This codes for CASSIFGLNTEAFF.

The chain couples TRBV19 to TRBJ2-1, with D maybe TRBD2 (5 bases). The CDR3 runs to 11 residues. Germline V gene sequence: CDR1 LNHDA, CDR2 SQIVND (reference sequence). Between the trimmed V and J ends, which lost 7 bases and 7 bases, there was a span of 8 bases. The CDR3, as DNA: TGTGCCAGTAACGAGGGTAATGAGCAGTTCTTC. Translation: CASNEGNEQFF.

This chain connects TRBV5-4 to TRBJ1-2; 9 bases agree with TRBD1. Germline loops: CDR1 SGHNT, CDR2 YYREEE (reference sequence). The CDR3 sequence is 15 residues long. J gave up 7 bases and V 4 bases, and 11 bases lay outside the gene matches. Here the CDR3 DNA reads TGTGCCAGCAGCGAAGGGACAGGGCTGGGAGGTGGCTACACCTTC. Protein sequence: CASSEGTGLGGGYTF.

The CDR3 bases are TGTGCCAGCAGTAAATCAGGTTCGGGGGGATACAATGAGCAGTTCTTC. It yields the protein CASSKSGSGGYNEQFF. V is TRBV7-3 and J is TRBJ2-1, with 7 bases that match TRBD2. Germline V gene data show CDR1 as SGHTA and CDR2 as FQGTGA. V was clipped by 6 bases and J by 4 bases; unmatched bases: 12. The CDR3 runs 16 residues.

This rearrangement joins TRBV18 to TRBJ1-6; D perhaps matches TRBD1 (6 bases). Looked up from germline, CDR1 is KGHSH and CDR2 is LQKENI. The CDR3 runs 15 residues. V was clipped by 3 bases and J by 9 bases, with 15 bases between them. This CDR3 is CASSPLDRSRSPLHF. The CDR3 region has the DNA TGTGCCAGCTCACCGCTGGACAGAAGCCGTTCACCCCTCCACTTT.

This clone has just one count. The chain has TRBV6-1 and TRBJ2-7; 7 bases are a match to TRBD1. Germline V gene sequence: CDR1 MNHNS, CDR2 SASEGT. J lost 6 bases, V lost 2 bases, and 10 bases had no gene match. The CDR3 totals 15 residues. This CDR3 is CASSEIRGQKTEQYF. The CDR3 DNA reads TGTGCCAGCAGTGAAATAAGGGGACAGAAGACCGAGCAGTACTTC.

In nucleotides, the CDR3 is TGTGCCAGCAGCCCGGGTACCTGGGCCGAAGGCTACACCTTC. It encodes CASSPGTWAEGYTF. V and J are TRBV5-6 and TRBJ1-2; D gene ambiguous. This CDR3 has 14 amino acids. CDR1 and CDR2 (germline): SGHDT, YYEEEE. V dropped 4 bases and J dropped 8 bases, with 18 bases sitting between them. The full variable domain, with the rest looked up from reference TRBV5-6 and TRBJ1-2, is DAGVTQSPTHLIKTRGQQVTLRCSPKSGHDTVSWYQQALGQGPQFIFQYYEEEERQRGNFPDRFSGHQFPNYSSELNVNALLLGDSALYLCASSPGTWAEGYTFGSGTRLTVV.

This clone was detected once. J is TRBJ2-1 and V is TRBV27; D tentatively reads TRBD1 or TRBD2 (5 bases each). Between the trimmed V and J ends, which lost 6 bases and 6 bases, there was a span of 15 bases. Germline values: CDR1 MNHEY, CDR2 SMNVEV (reference sequence). This CDR3 has 14 residues. CDR3 in amino acids: CASRWGFLSNEQFF. The CDR3 region has the DNA TGTGCCAGCAGGTGGGGGTTCCTCTCCAATGAGCAGTTCTTC.

The chain is built from TRBV19 and TRBJ2-2, with 9 bases identical to TRBD1. The ends lost 4 bases at V and 3 bases at J; junction bases unmatched: 3. The CDR3 is 15 residues long. Germline CDR1 is LNHDA and CDR2 is SQIVND (reference sequence). Here the CDR3 DNA reads TGTGCCAGTAGTACGAGGGACAGGGACACCGGGGAGCTGTTTTTT. Protein: CASSTRDRDTGELFF. The entire variable domain, with the rest obtained from reference TRBV19 and TRBJ2-2, is as follows: DGGITQSPKYLFRKEGQNVTLSCEQNLNHDAMYWYRQDPGQGLRLIYYSQIVNDFQKGDIAEGYSVSREKKESFPLTVTSAQKNPTAFYLCASSTRDRDTGELFFGEGSRLTVL.

The rearrangement joins TRBV30 to TRBJ1-2, with TRBD1 as a possible D gene (5 bases). The germline gives CDR1 GTSNPN, CDR2 SVGIG (reference sequence). CDR3 size: 12 residues. V lost 4 bases, J lost 6 bases, and 12 bases lay in between. The chain's CDR3 is CAWKPGYNGYTF. Here the CDR3 DNA reads TGTGCCTGGAAACCAGGGTACAATGGCTACACCTTC.

The J gene is TRBJ1-3, the V gene TRBV4-2; D gene ambiguous. V lost 2 bases, J lost 0 bases, and 5 bases lay in between. Germline loops: CDR1 LGHNA, CDR2 YNFKEQ. The CDR3 spans 14 residues. The CDR3 sequence: CASSQQDSGNTIYF. The DNA for the CDR3 is TGTGCCAGCAGCCAACAGGACTCTGGAAACACCATATATTTT.

The genes are TRBV10-3 and TRBJ2-7, with D perhaps matching TRBD1 (5 bases). CDR3 length equals 13 residues. The V end was cut by 8 bases, the J end by 1 base, with 12 bases between. CDR1 and CDR2 (germline): ENHRY, SYGVKD. The CDR3 nucleotides read TGTGCCATCGGGGCGTCTGGGTCCTACGAGCAGTACTTC. This translates into CAIGASGSYEQYF.

J is TRBJ1-1 and V is TRBV6-5; weak D call: TRBD1 (5 bases). The CDR3 contains 14 residues. From germline, CDR1 is MNHEY and CDR2 SVGAGI. Between the trimmed V and J ends, which lost 2 bases and 3 bases, there was a span of 10 bases. This chain's CDR3 is CASSYTVGDTEAFF. The CDR3 DNA reads TGTGCCAGCAGTTACACTGTAGGGGACACTGAAGCTTTCTTT.

This clone showed up just once. V is TRBV7-2 and J is TRBJ1-1; 10 bases match TRBD1. This CDR3 is 16 amino acids long. Germline V gene data show CDR1 as SGHTA and CDR2 as FQGNSA. J gave up 7 bases and V 5 bases, and 13 bases lay outside the gene matches. Written as DNA, the CDR3 is TGTGCCAGCAGCCCTCGGACAGGGGGAAGAAGTGGTGAAGCTTTCTTT. It is translated as CASSPRTGGRSGEAFF.

This clone showed up just a few times. The V and J genes are TRBV6-5 and TRBJ1-6, with 7 bases fitting TRBD1. In germline, CDR1 is MNHEY, CDR2 SVGAGI. The CDR3 sequence is 13 residues long. The J segment lost 10 bases and the V segment lost 6 bases, leaving 6 bases of the junction unmatched. The CDR3 sequence: CASRTTGYSPLHF. CDR3 in DNA: TGTGCCAGCAGGACGACAGGGTACTCACCCCTCCACTTT.

The chain combines TRBV6-5 with TRBJ1-2; no reliable D call. V was shortened by 2 bases and J by 1 base, with 5 bases between the two germline ends. The V gene's germline CDR1 is MNHEY and CDR2 SVGAGI. The CDR3 covers 13 residues. The CDR3 nucleotides are TGTGCCAGCAGTTACCGCATTAACTATGGCTACACCTTC. The encoded protein is CASSYRINYGYTF.

The chain links TRBV10-3 to TRBJ2-2; tentative D call: TRBD2 (5 bases). There are 16 residues in the CDR3. Per the germline V gene, CDR1 is ENHRY and CDR2 is SYGVKD. V was trimmed by 0 bases and J by 5 bases, leaving 13 bases between them. This CDR3 is CAISESGGELTGELFF. DNA for the CDR3: TGTGCCATCAGTGAGTCAGGAGGAGAATTAACCGGGGAGCTGTTTTTT.

The rearrangement uses TRBV11-2 and TRBJ2-1; D perhaps matches TRBD2 (5 bases). The CDR3 covers 15 residues. The germline V gene has CDR1 SGHAT and CDR2 FQNNGV. Trimming stripped 5 bases from V and 5 bases from J, with 16 bases between. CDR3 protein: CASSPYTRLNNEQFF. Here the CDR3 DNA reads TGTGCCAGCAGCCCCTACACTAGGCTTAACAATGAGCAGTTCTTC.

V is TRBV7-2 and J is TRBJ2-7; the D gene could be TRBD1 or TRBD2 (5 bases each). The CDR3 is made up of 12 amino acids. Germline CDR1 and CDR2: SGHTA and FQGNSA. The V end was cut by 3 bases, the J end by 6 bases, with 9 bases between. As DNA, the CDR3 is TGTGCCAGCAGCTTCCTCGGGGCCGAGCAGTACTTC. Protein sequence: CASSFLGAEQYF.

The chain links TRBV5-1 to TRBJ2-1; 8 bases align to TRBD2. CDR1 and CDR2 (germline): SGHRS, YFSETQ. This CDR3 has 15 amino acids. V lost 3 bases, J lost 0 bases, and 2 bases stayed unmatched. The CDR3 DNA is TGCGCCAGCAGCTCGGGGGGGAGCTCCTACAATGAGCAGTTCTTC. Its protein is CASSSGGSSYNEQFF.

The rearrangement joins TRBV18 to TRBJ2-7, with a tentative D call TRBD1 (6 bases). This CDR3 comprises 13 residues. Trimming took off 3 bases at V and 1 base at J, with 7 bases between the two ends. Germline CDR1 reads KGHSH; CDR2 reads LQKENI. The CDR3 DNA follows: TGTGCCAGCTCACCGACAGGATCCTACGAGCAGTACTTC. Amino acids: CASSPTGSYEQYF.

V usage is TRBV6-1 and J usage is TRBJ2-7; D is ambiguous. This CDR3 spans 14 amino acids. Trimming pared 2 bases from V and 4 bases from J, leaving 12 bases between. The germline CDR1 and CDR2 sequences are MNHNS and SASEGT. Here the CDR3 DNA reads TGTGCCAGCAGTGAAAGGGTCCTTCCGTACGAGCAGTACTTC. Translation gives CASSERVLPYEQYF.

This clone appeared a single time. The V call is TRBV18, the J call TRBJ1-5; the D gene is possibly TRBD1 (5 bases). The CDR3 is 13 residues long. Germline V gene sequence: CDR1 KGHSH, CDR2 LQKENI. Trimming removed 8 bases at V and 1 base at J, with 9 bases between. The DNA for the CDR3 is TGTGCCAGCCAGGGTACCAGCAATCAGCCCCAGCATTTT. It is translated as CASQGTSNQPQHF.